A selection of T cell receptor beta chains follows, all from one sample in a study of T-cell reconstitution after alpha-beta-depleted transplantation in children. MiXCR, applied by TCRdb to the PCR reads, yields one record per CDR3 protein. Among roughly 200,000 distinct CDR3 sequences listed, about 14% were seen once. The sample was PBMCs from the stem cell graft donor, taken from the stem cell graft. The source is a human donor who donated a stem cell graft to a child with acute lymphoblastic leukemia. Both conserved end residues are part of each CDR3. A D gene is named only where the DNA matches it firmly. Clone size is stated in some rows and not others, as once, few, many or a class when expanded.

j_gene,v_gene,abundance,d_gene,CDR3aa,CDR3nt
TRBJ2-1,TRBV7-2,many,TRBD2,CASSLAGGEYNEQFF,TGTGCCAGCAGCTTAGCGGGGGGGGAGTACAATGAGCAGTTCTTC
TRBJ1-3,TRBV6-5,few,.,CASSYGQLLSGNTIYF,TGTGCCAGCAGTTACGGACAGCTACTCTCTGGAAACACCATATATTTT
TRBJ1-5,TRBV5-1,many,TRBD1,CASSPGQINQPQHF,TGCGCCAGCAGCCCGGGACAGATCAATCAGCCCCAGCATTTT
TRBJ1-5,TRBV12-3/TRBV12-4,.,TRBD1,CASSFRQGGFQPQHF,TGTGCCAGCAGTTTTCGACAGGGGGGATTCCAGCCCCAGCATTTT
TRBJ2-5,TRBV5-1,many,.,CASSSMGRDVETQYF,TGCGCCAGCAGCTCGATGGGGCGGGATGTGGAGACCCAGTACTTC
TRBJ2-7,TRBV29-1,many,TRBD2,CSVETSGTSYEQYF,TGCAGCGTCGAGACTAGCGGGACCTCCTACGAGCAGTACTTC
TRBJ2-1,TRBV7-2,.,.,CASSSSRGLQFF,TGTGCCAGCAGCTCCTCTAGGGGGTTGCAGTTCTTC
TRBJ2-6,TRBV7-6,many,.,CASSRARGSGANVLTF,TGTGCCAGCAGCCGCGCCAGGGGTTCTGGGGCCAACGTCCTGACTTTC
TRBJ2-1,TRBV20-1,many,TRBD2,CSARDGKLAPDNEQFF,TGCAGTGCTAGAGATGGGAAACTAGCGCCCGACAATGAGCAGTTCTTC
TRBJ2-3,TRBV10-2,many,.,CASSEAVTGAKDTQYF,TGCGCCAGCAGTGAGGCTGTGACGGGGGCAAAAGATACGCAGTATTTT
TRBJ2-2,TRBV4-1,many,TRBD1,CASSPSPGQRGELFF,TGCGCCAGCAGCCCCTCCCCGGGACAGCGCGGGGAGCTGTTTTTT
TRBJ1-1,TRBV18,.,.,CASSPPLNTEAFF,TGTGCCAGCTCACCACCCCTGAACACTGAAGCTTTCTTT
TRBJ2-5,TRBV5-1,few,.,CASSSEPGGGQETQYF,TGCGCCAGCAGCTCGGAGCCCGGTGGGGGGCAGGAGACCCAGTACTTC
TRBJ1-1,TRBV5-1,.,.,CASSITSKGTEAFF,TGCGCCAGCAGTATAACATCGAAGGGCACTGAAGCTTTCTTT
TRBJ2-2,TRBV11-2,many,TRBD2,CASSIRSGRSGELFF,TGTGCCAGCAGTATCAGGAGCGGGAGATCCGGGGAGCTGTTTTTT
TRBJ2-3,TRBV29-1,many,TRBD1,CSITGGMTQYF,TGCAGCATCACAGGGGGGATGACGCAGTATTTT
TRBJ2-7,TRBV10-3,.,TRBD1,CAISELNRGDEQYF,TGTGCCATCAGTGAGTTGAACAGGGGCGACGAGCAGTACTTC
TRBJ1-1,TRBV29-1,few,TRBD1,CSADGTGGTEAFF,TGCAGCGCAGACGGGACAGGGGGAACTGAAGCTTTCTTT